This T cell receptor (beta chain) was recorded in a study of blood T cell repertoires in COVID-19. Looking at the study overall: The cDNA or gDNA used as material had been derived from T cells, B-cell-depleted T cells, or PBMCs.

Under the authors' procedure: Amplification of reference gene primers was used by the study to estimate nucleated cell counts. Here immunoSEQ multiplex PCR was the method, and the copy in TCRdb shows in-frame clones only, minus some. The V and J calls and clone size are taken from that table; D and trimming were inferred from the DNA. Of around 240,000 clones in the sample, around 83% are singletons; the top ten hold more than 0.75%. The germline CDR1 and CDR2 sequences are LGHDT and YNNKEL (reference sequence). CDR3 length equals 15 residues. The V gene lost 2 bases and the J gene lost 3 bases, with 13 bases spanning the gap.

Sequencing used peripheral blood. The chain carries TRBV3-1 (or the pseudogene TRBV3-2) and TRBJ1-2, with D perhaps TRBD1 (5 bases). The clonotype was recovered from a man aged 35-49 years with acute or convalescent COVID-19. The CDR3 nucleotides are TGTGCCAGCAGCCAATCTCTCGGGGGATACTATGGCTACACCTTC. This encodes CASSQSLGGYYGYTF.